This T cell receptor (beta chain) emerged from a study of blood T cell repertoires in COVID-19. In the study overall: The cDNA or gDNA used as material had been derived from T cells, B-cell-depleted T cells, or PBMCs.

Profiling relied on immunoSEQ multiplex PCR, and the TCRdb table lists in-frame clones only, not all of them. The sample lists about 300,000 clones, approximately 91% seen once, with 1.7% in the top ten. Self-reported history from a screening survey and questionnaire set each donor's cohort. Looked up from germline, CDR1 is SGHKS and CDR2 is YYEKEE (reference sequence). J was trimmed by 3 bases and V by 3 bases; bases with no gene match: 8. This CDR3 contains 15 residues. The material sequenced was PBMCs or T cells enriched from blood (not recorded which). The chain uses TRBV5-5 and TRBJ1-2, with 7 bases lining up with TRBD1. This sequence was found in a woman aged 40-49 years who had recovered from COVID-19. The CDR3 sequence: CASSSQGGGDYGYTF. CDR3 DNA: TGTGCCAGCAGCTCCCAGGGGGGTGGTGACTATGGCTACACCTTC. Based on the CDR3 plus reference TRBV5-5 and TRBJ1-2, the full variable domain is DAGVTQSPTHLIKTRGQQVTLRCSPISGHKSVSWYQQVLGQGPQFIFQYYEKEERGRGNFPDRFSARQFPNYSSELNVNALLLGDSALYLCASSSQGGGDYGYTFGSGTRLTVV.